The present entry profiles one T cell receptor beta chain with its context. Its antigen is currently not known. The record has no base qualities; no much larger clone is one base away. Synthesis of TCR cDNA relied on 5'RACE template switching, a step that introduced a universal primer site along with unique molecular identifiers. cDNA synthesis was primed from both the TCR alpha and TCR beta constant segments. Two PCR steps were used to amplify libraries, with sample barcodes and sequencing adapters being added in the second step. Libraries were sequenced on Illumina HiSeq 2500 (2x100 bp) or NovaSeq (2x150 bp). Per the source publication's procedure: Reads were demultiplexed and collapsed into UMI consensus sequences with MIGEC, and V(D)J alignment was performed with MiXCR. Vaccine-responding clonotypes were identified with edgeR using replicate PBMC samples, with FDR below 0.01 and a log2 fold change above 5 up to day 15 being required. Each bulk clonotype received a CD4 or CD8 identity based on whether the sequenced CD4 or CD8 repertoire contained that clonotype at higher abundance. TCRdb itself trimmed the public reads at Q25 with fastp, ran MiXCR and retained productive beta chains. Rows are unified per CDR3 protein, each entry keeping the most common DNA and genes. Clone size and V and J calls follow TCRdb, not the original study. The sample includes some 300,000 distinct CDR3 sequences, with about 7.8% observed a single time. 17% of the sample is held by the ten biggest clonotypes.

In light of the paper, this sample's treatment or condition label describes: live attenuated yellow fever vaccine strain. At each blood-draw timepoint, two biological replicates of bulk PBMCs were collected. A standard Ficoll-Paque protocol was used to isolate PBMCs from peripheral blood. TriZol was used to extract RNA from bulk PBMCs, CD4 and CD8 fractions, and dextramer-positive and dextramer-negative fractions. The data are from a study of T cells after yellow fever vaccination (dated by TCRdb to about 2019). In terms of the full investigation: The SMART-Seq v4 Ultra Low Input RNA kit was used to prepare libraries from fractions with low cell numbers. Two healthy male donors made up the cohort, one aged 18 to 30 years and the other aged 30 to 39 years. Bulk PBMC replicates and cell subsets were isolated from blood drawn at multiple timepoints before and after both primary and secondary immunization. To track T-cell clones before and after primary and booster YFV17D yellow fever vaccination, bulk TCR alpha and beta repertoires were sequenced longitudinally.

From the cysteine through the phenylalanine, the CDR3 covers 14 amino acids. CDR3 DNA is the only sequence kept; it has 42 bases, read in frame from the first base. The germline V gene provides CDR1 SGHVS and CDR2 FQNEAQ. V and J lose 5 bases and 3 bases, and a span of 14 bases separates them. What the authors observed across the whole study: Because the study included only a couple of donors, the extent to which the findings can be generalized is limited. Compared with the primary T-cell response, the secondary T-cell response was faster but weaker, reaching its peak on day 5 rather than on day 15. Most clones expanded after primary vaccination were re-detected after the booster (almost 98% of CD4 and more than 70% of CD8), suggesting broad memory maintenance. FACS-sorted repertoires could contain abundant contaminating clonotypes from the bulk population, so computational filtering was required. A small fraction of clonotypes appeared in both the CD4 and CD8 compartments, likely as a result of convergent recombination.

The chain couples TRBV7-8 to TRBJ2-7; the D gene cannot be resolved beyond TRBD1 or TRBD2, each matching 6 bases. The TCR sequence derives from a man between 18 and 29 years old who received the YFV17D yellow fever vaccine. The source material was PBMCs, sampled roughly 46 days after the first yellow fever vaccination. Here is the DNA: TGTGCCAGCAGCGGCGGGACATTCAACTACGAGCAGTACTTC. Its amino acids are CASSGGTFNYEQYF.